This is a list of T cell receptor beta chains from one sample in a study of CD4+ T cells in melanoma. Generated by immunoSEQ multiplex PCR, the TCRdb table keeps only in-frame clones and is missing some. The sample lists approximately 110,000 clones; about 92% were seen once. Sequencing was performed on peripheral blood. The source of these receptors is a human donor with melanoma. Both conserved end residues are part of each CDR3. A D gene is named only where the DNA matches it firmly. Clone sizes are given selectively: once, few, many, or a class where the clone is expanded.

TRBJ2-1 | once | TRBD2 | TRBV19 | CASSIGGGVTTEQFF | TGTGCCAGTAGTATTGGGGGAGGGGTAACTACTGAGCAGTTCTTC
TRBJ2-3 | once | - | TRBV27 | CASSLTRGTQYF | TGTGCCAGCAGTTTAACTCGGGGTACGCAGTATTTT
TRBJ1-6 | - | - | TRBV28 | CATRGGTSNNSPLHF | TGTGCCACCCGCGGGGGGACATCTAATAATTCACCCCTCCACTTT
TRBJ1-2 | - | - | TRBV27 | CASRRGGDGYTF | TGTGCCAGCAGGAGGGGGGGGGATGGCTACACCTTC
TRBJ2-1 | - | - | TRBV29-1 | CSVEAVLYNEQFF | TGCAGCGTTGAGGCAGTTCTCTACAATGAGCAGTTCTTC
TRBJ1-2 | few | - | TRBV28 | CASSLPPPDYGYTF | TGTGCCAGCAGTTTACCCCCTCCCGACTATGGCTACACCTTC
TRBJ2-2 | - | - | TRBV5-4 | CASSHWQGGGTGELFF | TGTGCCAGCAGCCACTGGCAGGGGGGAGGGACCGGGGAGCTGTTTTTT
TRBJ2-1 | - | - | TRBV25-1 | CASSETGSSYNEQFF | TGTGCCAGCAGTGAGACAGGTAGCTCCTACAATGAGCAGTTCTTC
TRBJ2-1 | - | TRBD1 | TRBV7-9 | CASSGDRDRGNNEQFF | TGTGCCAGCAGCGGGGACCGGGACAGGGGGAACAATGAGCAGTTCTTC
TRBJ2-1 | - | TRBD2 | TRBV5-1 | CATQDGGGYNEQFF | TGCGCCACCCAAGACGGCGGGGGATACAATGAGCAGTTCTTC
TRBJ2-7 | once | TRBD1 | TRBV28 | CASSASSPTGSYEQYF | TGTGCCAGCAGTGCCTCTTCCCCGACAGGGAGCTACGAGCAGTACTTC
TRBJ2-5 | - | - | TRBV5-6 | CASNLGRTKYF | TGTGCCAGCAACCTGGGACGGACCAAGTACTTC
TRBJ2-1 | - | - | TRBV21-1 | CASSKEGTKRGRQFF | TGTGCCAGCAGCAAAGAGGGGACTAAGCGGGGCCGACAGTTCTTC
TRBJ1-5 | - | - | TRBV2 | CASTETNSNQPQHF | TGTGCCAGCACGGAAACCAATAGCAATCAGCCCCAGCATTTT
TRBJ1-1 | - | TRBD1 | TRBV5-1 | CASSLDRGDTEAFF | TGCGCCAGCAGCTTGGACAGGGGGGACACTGAAGCTTTCTTT
TRBJ1-2 | - | TRBD1 | TRBV28 | CASSLDRGLNYGYTF | TGTGCCAGCAGTCTGGACAGGGGGTTAAACTATGGCTACACCTTC
TRBJ2-7 | - | - | TRBV11-2 | CASSLAAGMSYEQYF | TGTGCCAGCAGCTTAGCCGCAGGGATGTCCTACGAGCAGTACTTC
TRBJ1-1 | - | - | TRBV18 | CASSPPGKVGNTEAFF | TGTGCCAGCTCACCACCGGGAAAGGTAGGGAACACTGAAGCTTTCTTT
TRBJ1-4 | - | TRBD1 | TRBV5-6 | CASSPPRGANEKLFF | TGTGCCAGCAGCCCGCCCAGGGGGGCTAATGAAAAACTGTTTTTT
TRBJ2-1 | - | TRBD2 | TRBV5-1 | CASSRDYNREQFF | TGCGCCAGCAGCCGGGACTACAATAGGGAGCAGTTCTTC
TRBJ1-3 | - | TRBD1 | TRBV7-2 | CASSLGGQGGGNTIYF | TGTGCCAGCAGCTTAGGCGGACAGGGAGGTGGAAACACCATATATTTT
TRBJ2-7 | - | TRBD1 | TRBV11-2 | CASSRRGPYEQYF | TGTGCCAGCAGCCGCAGGGGGCCCTACGAGCAGTACTTC
TRBJ2-5 | once | TRBD2 | TRBV5-5 | CASSRTSGDQETQYF | TGTGCCAGCAGCCGGACTAGCGGAGACCAAGAGACCCAGTACTTC
TRBJ2-1 | - | TRBD2 | TRBV5-1 | CASSPRLAPSYNEQFF | TGCGCCAGCAGCCCGCGACTAGCTCCCTCCTACAATGAGCAGTTCTTC
TRBJ1-5 | - | - | TRBV18 | CASSPPDSQPQHF | TGTGCCAGCTCACCACCCGACAGTCAGCCCCAGCATTTT
TRBJ2-5 | - | TRBD1 | TRBV5-4 | CASSTNRDRGEQETQYF | TGTGCCAGCAGCACGAACCGGGACAGGGGGGAGCAAGAGACCCAGTACTTC
TRBJ2-5 | - | - | TRBV7-9 | CASSPAGIQETQYF | TGTGCCAGCAGCCCCGCAGGGATCCAAGAGACCCAGTACTTC
TRBJ2-1 | - | TRBD2 | TRBV5-1 | CASHSGGAYNEQFF | TGCGCCAGCCATAGCGGGGGGGCCTACAATGAGCAGTTCTTC
TRBJ2-7 | - | - | TRBV6-1 | CASSEPTQVGSYEQYF | TGTGCCAGCAGTGAGCCTACTCAGGTCGGGAGCTACGAGCAGTACTTC
TRBJ2-5 | - | - | TRBV7-9 | CASSTGGETQYF | TGTGCCAGCAGCACAGGCGGGGAGACCCAGTACTTC
TRBJ2-4 | - | TRBD2 | TRBV7-2 | CASSLGVSGNIQYF | TGTGCCAGCAGCTTAGGGGTTAGCGGGAACATTCAGTACTTC
TRBJ1-6 | once | - | TRBV30 | CACRQENSPLHF | TGTGCCTGCCGACAGGAGAATTCACCCCTCCACTTT
TRBJ1-2 | - | - | TRBV28 | CASSFGGNYGYTF | TGTGCCAGCAGTTTCGGGGGAAACTATGGCTACACCTTC
TRBJ2-7 | - | - | TRBV11-2 | CASSLVLGPIYEQYF | TGTGCCAGCAGCTTAGTCCTAGGTCCGATCTACGAGCAGTACTTC
TRBJ1-1 | - | - | TRBV27 | CASSSLIQVSDTEAFF | TGTGCCAGCAGTTCGTTAATACAGGTATCGGACACTGAAGCTTTCTTT
TRBJ1-2 | - | - | TRBV14 | CASSQVAGTTYGYTF | TGTGCCAGCAGCCAAGTAGCCGGGACAACTTATGGCTACACCTTC
TRBJ2-3 | - | - | TRBV18 | CASSQEGEATQYF | TGTGCCAGCTCACAAGAGGGTGAAGCTACGCAGTATTTT
TRBJ2-7 | - | TRBD2 | TRBV10-3 | CAISETAGGPSLEQYF | TGTGCCATCAGTGAGACAGCGGGGGGGCCTTCCCTCGAGCAGTACTTC
TRBJ2-7 | - | - | TRBV28 | CASSFWAGTYEQYF | TGTGCCAGCAGTTTTTGGGCGGGAACCTACGAGCAGTACTTC
TRBJ2-5 | once | TRBD2 | TRBV6-1 | CASNTLAGGQETQYF | TGTGCCAGCAATACCTTAGCGGGGGGGCAGGAGACCCAGTACTTC
TRBJ1-1 | - | - | TRBV28 | CASSFMGLRNTEAFF | TGTGCCAGCAGTTTCATGGGACTGAGGAACACTGAAGCTTTCTTT
TRBJ2-1 | - | TRBD2 | TRBV7-9 | CASSLGTSGDEQFF | TGTGCCAGCAGCTTAGGGACTAGCGGGGATGAGCAGTTCTTC
TRBJ2-1 | - | - | TRBV7-2 | CASSLSFNEQFF | TGTGCCAGCAGCTTATCATTCAATGAGCAGTTCTTC
TRBJ2-5 | - | - | TRBV10-3 | CAISESRSQGETQYF | TGTGCCATCAGTGAGTCACGGTCCCAGGGAGAGACCCAGTACTTC
TRBJ2-7 | - | TRBD1 | TRBV2 | CASSRDRAYEQYF | TGTGCCAGCAGTCGGGACAGGGCCTACGAGCAGTACTTC
TRBJ2-7 | - | - | TRBV7-2 | CASSLERDHEQYF | TGTGCCAGCAGCTTAGAGAGAGACCACGAGCAGTACTTC
TRBJ1-1 | - | - | TRBV7-6 | CASSLGPMNTEAFF | TGTGCCAGCAGCTTAGGTCCGATGAACACTGAAGCTTTCTTT
TRBJ1-2 | - | TRBD1 | TRBV7-9 | CASRGTGKGYTF | TGTGCCAGCAGAGGGACAGGGAAAGGCTACACCTTC
TRBJ2-1 | - | - | TRBV27 | CASSLPRVSALGSEQFF | TGTGCCAGCAGTTTACCCCGGGTCAGCGCCCTGGGCAGTGAGCAGTTCTTC
TRBJ2-1 | - | - | TRBV7-2 | CASSLWKNEQFF | TGTGCCAGCAGCTTGTGGAAGAATGAGCAGTTCTTC
TRBJ2-3 | - | - | TRBV9 | CASSPARGTTDTQYF | TGTGCCAGCTCCCCGGCCCGGGGGACCACAGATACGCAGTATTTT